This T cell receptor beta chain is drawn from a study of shared clonotypes between healthy human individuals. Across the study: CD8 memory received one plate per donor, CD8 naive two, CD4 memory three and CD4 naive three.

Germline V CDR1 and CDR2: GTSNPN, SVGIG (reference sequence). This CDR3 has 16 residues. The V gene end was trimmed by 1 base and the J gene end by 2 bases; junction bases not matched to a gene: 4. Points from the study as a whole: Around 5.4% of naive CD4 clonotypes were common to several donors.

Libraries were prepared by immunoSEQ multiplex PCR; TCRdb keeps only in-frame clonotypes and omits some of them. Of about 1.5 million clones listed, approximately 98% are singletons. With respect to this clone: Its antigen is not known.

The sample comprised naive CD4+ T cells sorted from blood. Documented subset: CD45RA+ positively selected. The source is a man aged 25-40 years in good health. V and J are TRBV30 and TRBJ2-3; 12 nucleotides agree with TRBD2. The chain's CDR3 is CAWSEGLAGNTDTQYF. In nucleotides, the CDR3 is TGTGCCTGGAGTGAAGGACTAGCGGGGAACACAGATACGCAGTATTTT.